This T cell receptor (beta chain) appears in the sequencing data of a study of CD8 T cells in ankylosing spondylitis. Per germline, CDR1 DFQATT and CDR2 SNEGSKA (reference sequence). The CDR3 contains 14 residues. The J segment lost 0 bases and the V segment lost 5 bases, leaving 4 bases of the junction unmatched. Regarding this clonotype: Its antigen remains unidentified.

The study, taken as a whole, reports: Ankylosing spondylitis blood appeared to carry a characteristic TCR beta motif of roughly 8 highly homologous variants. Certain motif variants had earlier been reported in reactive arthritis synovial fluid and blood. The clones that were linked to disease were reported to be significantly enriched in matched synovial fluid samples from ankylosing spondylitis patients.

One entry per CDR3 protein, called by TCRdb with MiXCR from the 5' RACE reads. The table has 350,000 to 400,000 distinct CDR3 sequences, 20% to 25% seen once. The sequence was collected from a male donor with ankylosing spondylitis or in good health (not recorded which). The sequencing input was blood, either unsorted or a sorted T cell fraction (not recorded which). J is TRBJ2-5 and V is TRBV20-1; 9 bases align to TRBD1. CDR3 DNA sequence: TGCAGTGCTTGGGGGACAGGGTACCAAGAGACCCAGTACTTC. Encoded protein: CSAWGTGYQETQYF.